This T cell receptor (beta chain) is drawn from a study of preoperative IRX-2 immunotherapy in early breast cancer. TCRdb keeps only in-frame clones here, not all; method: immunoSEQ multiplex PCR. The sample records around 40,000 clones, around 77% being singletons. Indicated treatment: preoperative locoregional IRX-2 cytokine immunotherapy. This phase Ib study tested locoregional IRX-2 cytokine immunotherapy given before surgery. Between the trimmed V and J ends, which lost 2 bases and 5 bases, there was a span of 13 bases. The CDR3 consists of 14 residues. Germline V gene lookup returns CDR1 KGHSH and CDR2 LQKENI.

The chain carries TRBV18 and TRBJ2-7; D is tentatively TRBD1 or TRBD2 (5 bases each). Sample: tumor tissue, taken after IRX-2 immunotherapy. This TCR was recovered from a human donor with breast cancer. CDR3 nucleotide sequence: TGTGCCAGCTCACCAGAGGGCAGGGTGAACGAGCAGTACTTC. This translates into CASSPEGRVNEQYF.